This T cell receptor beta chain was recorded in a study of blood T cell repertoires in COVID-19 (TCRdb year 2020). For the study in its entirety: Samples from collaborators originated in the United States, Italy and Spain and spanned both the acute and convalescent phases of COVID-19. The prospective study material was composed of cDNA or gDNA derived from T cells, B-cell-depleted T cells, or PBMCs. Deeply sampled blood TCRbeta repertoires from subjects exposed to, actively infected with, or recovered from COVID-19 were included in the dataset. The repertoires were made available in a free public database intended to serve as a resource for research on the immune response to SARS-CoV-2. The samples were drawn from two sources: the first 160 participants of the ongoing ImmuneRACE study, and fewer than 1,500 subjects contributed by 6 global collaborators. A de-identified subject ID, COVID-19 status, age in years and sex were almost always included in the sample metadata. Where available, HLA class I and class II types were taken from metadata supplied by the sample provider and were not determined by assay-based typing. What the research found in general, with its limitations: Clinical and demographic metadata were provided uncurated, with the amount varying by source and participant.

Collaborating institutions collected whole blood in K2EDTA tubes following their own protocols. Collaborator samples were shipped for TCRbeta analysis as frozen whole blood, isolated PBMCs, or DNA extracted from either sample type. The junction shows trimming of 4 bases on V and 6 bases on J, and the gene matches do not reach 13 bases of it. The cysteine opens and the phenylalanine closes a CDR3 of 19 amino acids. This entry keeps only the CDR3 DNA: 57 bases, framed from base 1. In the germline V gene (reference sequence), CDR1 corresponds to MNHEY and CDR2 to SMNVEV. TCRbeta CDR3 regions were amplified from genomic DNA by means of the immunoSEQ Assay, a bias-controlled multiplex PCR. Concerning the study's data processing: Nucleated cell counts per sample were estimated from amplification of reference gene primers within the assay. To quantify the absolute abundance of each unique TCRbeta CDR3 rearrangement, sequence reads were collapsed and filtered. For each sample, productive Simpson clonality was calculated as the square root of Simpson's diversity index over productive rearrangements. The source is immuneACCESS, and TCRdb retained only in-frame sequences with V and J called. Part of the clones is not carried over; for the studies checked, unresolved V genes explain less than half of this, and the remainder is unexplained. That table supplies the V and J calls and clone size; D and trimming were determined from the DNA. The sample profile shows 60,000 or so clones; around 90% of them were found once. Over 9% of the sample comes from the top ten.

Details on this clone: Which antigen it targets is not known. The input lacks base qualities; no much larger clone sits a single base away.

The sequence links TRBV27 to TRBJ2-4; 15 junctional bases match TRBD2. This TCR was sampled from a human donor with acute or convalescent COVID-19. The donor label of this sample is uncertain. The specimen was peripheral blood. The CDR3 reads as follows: CASSSYLGLAGGPGNIQYF. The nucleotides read TGTGCCAGCAGTTCCTACCTGGGACTAGCGGGGGGCCCAGGAAACATTCAGTACTTC.